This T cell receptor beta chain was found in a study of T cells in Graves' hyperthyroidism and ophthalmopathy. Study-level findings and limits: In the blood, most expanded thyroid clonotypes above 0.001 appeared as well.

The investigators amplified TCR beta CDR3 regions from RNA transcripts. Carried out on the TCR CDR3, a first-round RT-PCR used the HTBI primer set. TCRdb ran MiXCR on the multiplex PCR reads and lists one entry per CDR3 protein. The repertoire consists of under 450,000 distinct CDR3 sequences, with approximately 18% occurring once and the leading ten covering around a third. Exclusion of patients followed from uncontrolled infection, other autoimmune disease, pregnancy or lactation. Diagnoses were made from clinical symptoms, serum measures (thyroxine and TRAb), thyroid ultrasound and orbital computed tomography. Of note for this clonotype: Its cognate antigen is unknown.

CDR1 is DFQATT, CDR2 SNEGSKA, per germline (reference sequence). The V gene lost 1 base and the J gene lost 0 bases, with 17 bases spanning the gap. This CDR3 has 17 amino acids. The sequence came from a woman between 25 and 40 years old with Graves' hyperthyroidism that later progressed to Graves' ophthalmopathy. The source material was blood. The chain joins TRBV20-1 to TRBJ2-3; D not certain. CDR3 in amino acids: CSARGPWKTSSTDTQYF. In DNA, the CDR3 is TGCAGTGCTAGAGGTCCCTGGAAGACCTCTAGCACAGATACGCAGTATTTT.